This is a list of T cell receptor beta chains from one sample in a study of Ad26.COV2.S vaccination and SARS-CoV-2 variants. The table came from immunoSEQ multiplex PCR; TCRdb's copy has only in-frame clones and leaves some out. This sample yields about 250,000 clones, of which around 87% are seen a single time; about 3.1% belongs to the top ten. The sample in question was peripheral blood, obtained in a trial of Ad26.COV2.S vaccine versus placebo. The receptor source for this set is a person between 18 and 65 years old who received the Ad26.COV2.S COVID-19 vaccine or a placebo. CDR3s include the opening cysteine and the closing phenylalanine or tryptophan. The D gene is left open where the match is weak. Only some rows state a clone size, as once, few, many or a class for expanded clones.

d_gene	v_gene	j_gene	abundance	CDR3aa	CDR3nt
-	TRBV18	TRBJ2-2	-	CASSPSDGRAGPNTGELFF	TGTGCCAGCTCACCATCAGATGGGCGGGCAGGGCCGAACACCGGGGAGCTGTTTTTT
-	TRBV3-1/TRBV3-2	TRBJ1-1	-	CASSPRADTEAFF	TGTGCCAGCAGCCCCCGGGCGGACACTGAAGCTTTCTTT
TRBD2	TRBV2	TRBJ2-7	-	CASSDKRGGFEQYF	TGTGCCAGCAGTGACAAGCGGGGGGGTTTCGAGCAGTACTTC
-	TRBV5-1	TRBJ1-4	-	CASSLNSGNEKLFF	TGCGCCAGCAGCTTGAACAGCGGTAATGAAAAACTGTTTTTT
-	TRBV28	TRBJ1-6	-	CASSFRALNSPLHF	TGTGCCAGCAGTTTCCGGGCCCTCAATTCACCCCTCCACTTT
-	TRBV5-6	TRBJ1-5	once	CASSLTNQPQHF	TGTGCCAGCAGCCTCACGAATCAGCCCCAGCATTTT
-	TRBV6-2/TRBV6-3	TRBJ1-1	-	CASSQSGPFVGTEAFF	TGTGCCAGCAGTCAGTCCGGACCGTTCGTGGGCACTGAAGCTTTCTTT
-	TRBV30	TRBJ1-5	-	CAWSGRLGLNQPQHF	TGTGCCTGGAGTGGACGGCTGGGACTGAATCAGCCCCAGCATTTT
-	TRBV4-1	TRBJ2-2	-	CASSLNHDYAPGELFF	TGCGCCAGCAGCCTGAACCATGACTACGCCCCCGGGGAGCTGTTTTTT
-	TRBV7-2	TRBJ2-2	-	CASSFHTGELFF	TGTGCCAGCAGCTTTCACACCGGGGAGCTGTTTTTT
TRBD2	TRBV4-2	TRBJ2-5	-	CASSRTARASGGAETQYF	TGTGCCAGCAGCCGCACCGCCCGGGCTAGCGGGGGGGCGGAGACCCAGTACTTC
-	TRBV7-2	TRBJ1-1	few	CASSLGRVNTEAFF	TGTGCCAGCAGCTTAGGACGGGTGAACACTGAAGCTTTCTTT
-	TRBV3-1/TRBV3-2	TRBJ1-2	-	CASSQDLGGSGYTF	TGTGCCAGCAGCCAAGATCTTGGGGGAAGTGGCTACACCTTC
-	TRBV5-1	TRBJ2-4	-	CASSLGTMNIQYF	TGCGCCAGCAGCTTGGGGACAATGAACATTCAGTACTTC
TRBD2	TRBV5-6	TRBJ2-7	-	CASSLWLAGGPREQYF	TGTGCCAGCAGCTTGTGGCTAGCGGGAGGGCCGAGGGAGCAGTACTTC
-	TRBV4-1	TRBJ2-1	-	CASSQITGKSSSYNEQFF	TGCGCCAGCAGCCAAATAACAGGGAAATCGAGCTCCTACAATGAGCAGTTCTTC
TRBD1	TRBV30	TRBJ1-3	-	CAWSVGTGGYGNTIYF	TGTGCCTGGAGTGTAGGGACAGGGGGCTATGGAAACACCATATATTTT
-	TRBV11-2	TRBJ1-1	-	CASSLVQVNTEAFF	TGTGCCAGCAGCTTAGTTCAGGTTAACACTGAAGCTTTCTTT
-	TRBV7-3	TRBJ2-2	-	CASSPGPNTGELFF	TGTGCCAGCAGCCCAGGCCCGAACACCGGGGAGCTGTTTTTT
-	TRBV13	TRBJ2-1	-	CASSLGLYNEQFF	TGTGCCAGCAGCTTGGGACTTTACAATGAGCAGTTCTTC
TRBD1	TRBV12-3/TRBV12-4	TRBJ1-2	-	CASSWTGRDGYTF	TGTGCCAGCAGTTGGACAGGGAGAGATGGCTACACCTTC
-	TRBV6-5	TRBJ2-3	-	CASSTRSPDTQYF	TGTGCCAGCAGTACCCGTTCCCCAGATACGCAGTATTTT